The next 13 T cell receptor beta chains were all read from a single sample in a study of CD4 T cells in relation to SARS-CoV-2 and coronaviruses (dated by TCRdb to 2020 to 2022). CD4+ T cells from unexposed donors were collected before the COVID-19 pandemic (2011-2018). The EasySep CD4+ T cell isolation kit was used to isolate CD4+ T cells once the cultures had run for roughly 10 days. Their recognized antigens are unknown. The library was made by the immunoSEQ multiplex PCR assay. TCRdb re-hosts the immuneACCESS table, in-frame sequences only. Its copies lack some clones; in the studies checked, an unresolved V gene accounts for under half of them, and the cause for the rest is not known. This sample lists more than 20,000 clones; roughly 80% were detected once. The ten largest clonotypes hold more than 15% of the sample. Specimen: CD4+ T cells from PBMCs, cultured in vitro. The receptors derive from a human donor in good health.

The genes are TRBV11-2 and TRBJ1-6; 8 bases are shared with TRBD1. CDR1 is SGHAT, CDR2 FQNNGV, per germline. The trim removed 4 bases at V and 0 bases at J, leaving 5 bases unmatched. This CDR3 is built from 17 residues. The CDR3 region is CASSSFGQGSYNSPLHF. The CDR3 DNA sequence: TGTGCCAGCAGCTCCTTTGGACAGGGCTCCTATAATTCACCCCTCCACTTT.

The chain combines TRBV23-1 with TRBJ1-2; unclear D gene. TRBV23-1 is an open reading frame, and its role is uncertain. The CDR3 consists of 9 residues. V gave up 11 bases and J gave up 8 bases, with 9 bases separating them. The CDR3 DNA reads TGCGCCTCCTCGAGGGGCTACACCTTC. This sequence encodes CASSRGYTF.

This clone came up a few times. The J gene is TRBJ2-7, the V gene TRBV5-6; 8 nucleotides agree with TRBD1. CDR3 size: 17 residues. J was trimmed by 1 base and V by 4 bases; bases with no gene match: 13. The germline gives CDR1 SGHDT, CDR2 YYEEEE. This CDR3 is CASSIVMQGALSYEQYF. The CDR3 DNA follows: TGTGCCAGCAGCATAGTGATGCAGGGGGCGCTTTCCTACGAGCAGTACTTC.

This sequence joins TRBV7-2 and TRBJ2-1; D unclear. The germline V gene encodes CDR1 SGHTA and CDR2 FQGNSA. Trimming shortened V by 1 base and J by 0 bases, and 7 bases separated the two germline ends. The CDR3 runs 15 residues. The CDR3 here is CASSLDFSSYNEQFF. CDR3 bases: TGTGCCAGCAGCTTAGATTTTAGCTCCTACAATGAGCAGTTCTTC.

Within the sample, this clone is medium-sized. The V call is TRBV27, the J call TRBJ2-2; unclear D gene. This CDR3 comprises 17 residues. Germline V gene lookup returns CDR1 MNHEY and CDR2 SMNVEV (reference sequence). V dropped 4 bases and J dropped 1 base, with 16 bases sitting between them. The CDR3 sequence: CASSSPRLVGNTGELFF. The CDR3 nucleotides read TGTGCCAGCAGTTCCCCGAGATTGGTCGGGAACACCGGGGAGCTGTTTTTT.

V gene TRBV4-2 combines with J gene TRBJ2-3, with 9 positions matching TRBD2. Per the germline V gene, CDR1 is LGHNA and CDR2 is YNFKEQ. The trim removed 2 bases at V and 2 bases at J, leaving 11 bases unmatched. The CDR3 contains 18 residues. The CDR3 DNA reads TGTGCCAGCAGCCAACAAACACCTAGCGGGACGGTCACAGATACGCAGTATTTT. As protein: CASSQQTPSGTVTDTQYF.

This chain connects TRBV18 to TRBJ2-7; D might be TRBD1 or TRBD2, each matching 5 bases. The CDR3 contains 15 residues. The germline gives CDR1 KGHSH, CDR2 LQKENI. The ends were cut back, 3 bases at V and 7 bases at J, with 19 bases in the middle. CDR3 sequence (DNA): TGTGCCAGCTCACCGAAACCCCGGGACCCCTGGGAGCAGTACTTC. It specifies CASSPKPRDPWEQYF.

This clone showed up just once. CDR3 protein: CASSLGQNQPQHF. The CDR3 DNA reads as TGTGCCAGCAGTTTGGGTCAAAATCAGCCCCAGCATTTT. V and J are TRBV12-3 or TRBV12-4 and TRBJ1-5; D remains ambiguous. The CDR3 runs to 13 residues. Trimming removed 3 bases from V and 4 bases from J, with 7 bases in between.

The chain carries TRBV6-5 and TRBJ2-3; 10 bases line up with TRBD2. Per the germline V gene, CDR1 is MNHEY and CDR2 is SVGAGI. V was pared by 8 bases and J by 4 bases, with 6 bases of the junction left unmatched. This CDR3 region has 14 residues. The CDR3 bases are TGTGCCAGCGGTCTAGCGGGAGAGGCAGATACGCAGTATTTT. Encoded protein: CASGLAGEADTQYF.

The rearrangement links TRBV6-4 to TRBJ1-4; TRBD1 might be the D (5 bases). Trimming cost V 0 bases and J 1 base, with 6 bases left between them. The CDR3 is made up of 15 amino acids. The V gene's germline CDR1 is MRHNA and CDR2 SNTAGT. CDR3 amino acids: CASSDSRGTNEKLFF. CDR3 nucleotides: TGTGCCAGCAGTGACTCAAGGGGAACTAATGAAAAACTGTTTTTT.

This clone was counted a single time. CDR3 nucleotide sequence: TGTGCCAGCAGTACAGGGGCGAATCAGCCCCAGCATTTT. Translating it yields CASSTGANQPQHF. The chain has TRBV27 and TRBJ1-5, with 7 bases matching TRBD1. There are 13 residues in the CDR3. The germline gives CDR1 MNHEY, CDR2 SMNVEV (reference sequence). V was clipped by 5 bases and J by 4 bases; unmatched bases: 2.

This rearrangement joins TRBV28 to TRBJ1-4, with 7 nucleotides matching TRBD1. The CDR3 runs to 15 residues. V trimming: 2 bases; J trimming: 7 bases; junction bases outside the gene matches: 7. Germline loops: CDR1 MDHEN, CDR2 SYDVKM. The CDR3 DNA is TGTGCCAGCAGTTTACCGGGGACAGTCGGTGAAAAACTGTTTTTT. It codes for CASSLPGTVGEKLFF.

This clone was detected only a few times. V usage is TRBV19 and J usage is TRBJ1-1; 7 nucleotides align to TRBD1. CDR3 length equals 14 residues. The ends lost 5 bases at V and 5 bases at J; junction bases unmatched: 8. Per the germline V gene, CDR1 is LNHDA and CDR2 is SQIVND (reference sequence). In nucleotides, the CDR3 is TGTGCCAGTAGTTACAGGGGCCCTCGGACTGAAGCTTTCTTT. It codes for CASSYRGPRTEAFF.